What follows describes a single T cell receptor beta chain. Method: immunoSEQ multiplex PCR; TCRdb's copy keeps in-frame clones and lacks some. The profile shows over 50,000 clones, about nine tenths of them singletons. This specimen comes from a study of blood T cell repertoires in COVID-19. Between the trimmed V and J ends, which lost 7 bases and 0 bases, there was a span of 11 bases. Germline V gene sequence: CDR1 SGHRS, CDR2 YFSETQ. The CDR3 is 14 amino acids. The V call is TRBV5-1, the J call TRBJ1-5; D call uncertain. Sequencing input: peripheral blood. This TCR came from an older man with acute or convalescent COVID-19. CDR3 sequence (DNA): TGCGCCAGCGCCCTAGAAGGTAGCAATCAGCCCCAGCATTTT. This translates into CASALEGSNQPQHF.